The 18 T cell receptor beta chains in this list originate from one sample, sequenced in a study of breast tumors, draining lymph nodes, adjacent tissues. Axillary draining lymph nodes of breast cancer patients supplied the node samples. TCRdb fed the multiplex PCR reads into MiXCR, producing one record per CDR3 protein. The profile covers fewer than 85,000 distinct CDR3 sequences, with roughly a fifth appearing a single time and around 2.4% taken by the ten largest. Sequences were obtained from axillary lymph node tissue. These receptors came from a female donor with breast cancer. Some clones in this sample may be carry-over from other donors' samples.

The CDR3: CASSLGTARLKEQYF. The CDR3 nucleotides read TGTGCCAGCAGTTTAGGGACAGCACGTTTGAAGGAGCAGTACTTC. V is TRBV27 and J is TRBJ2-7; 7 bases align to TRBD1. V was clipped by 2 bases and J by 7 bases; unmatched bases: 11. Germline CDR1 and CDR2: MNHEY and SMNVEV (reference sequence). CDR3 size: 15 residues.

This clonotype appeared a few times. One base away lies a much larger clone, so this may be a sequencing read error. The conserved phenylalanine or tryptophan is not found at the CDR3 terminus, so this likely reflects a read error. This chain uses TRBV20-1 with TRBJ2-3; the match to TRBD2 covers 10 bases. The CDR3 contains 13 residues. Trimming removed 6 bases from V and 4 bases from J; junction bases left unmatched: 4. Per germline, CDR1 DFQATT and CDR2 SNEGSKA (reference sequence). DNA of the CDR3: TGCAGTGCCGATCTAGCGGGAGCAGATACGCAGTATCTT. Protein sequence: CSADLAGADTQYL.

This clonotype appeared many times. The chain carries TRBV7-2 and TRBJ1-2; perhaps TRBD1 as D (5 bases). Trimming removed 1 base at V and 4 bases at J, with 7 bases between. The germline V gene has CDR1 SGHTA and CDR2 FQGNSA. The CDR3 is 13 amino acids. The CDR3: CASSLEGTYGYTF. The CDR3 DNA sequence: TGTGCCAGCAGCTTAGAAGGGACCTATGGCTACACCTTC.

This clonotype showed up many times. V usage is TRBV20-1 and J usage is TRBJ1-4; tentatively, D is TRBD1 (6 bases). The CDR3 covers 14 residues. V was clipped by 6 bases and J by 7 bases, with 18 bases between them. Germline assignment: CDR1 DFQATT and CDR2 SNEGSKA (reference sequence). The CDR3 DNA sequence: TGCAGTGCCCCCGGGGGGCCGGCGGGTGAAAAACTGTTTTTT. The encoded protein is CSAPGGPAGEKLFF.

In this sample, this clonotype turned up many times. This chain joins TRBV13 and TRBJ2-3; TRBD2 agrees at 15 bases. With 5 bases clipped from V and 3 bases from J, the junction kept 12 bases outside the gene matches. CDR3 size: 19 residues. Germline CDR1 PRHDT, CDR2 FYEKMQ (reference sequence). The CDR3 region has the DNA TGTGCCAGCAGCGTCGGGACTAGCGGGAGGAGGGGACCGACAGATACGCAGTATTTT. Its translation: CASSVGTSGRRGPTDTQYF. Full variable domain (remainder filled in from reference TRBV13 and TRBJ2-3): AAGVIQSPRHLIKEKRETATLKCYPIPRHDTVYWYQQGPGQDPQFLISFYEKMQSDKGSIPDRFSAQQFSDYHSELNMSSLELGDSALYFCASSVGTSGRRGPTDTQYFGPGTRLTVL.

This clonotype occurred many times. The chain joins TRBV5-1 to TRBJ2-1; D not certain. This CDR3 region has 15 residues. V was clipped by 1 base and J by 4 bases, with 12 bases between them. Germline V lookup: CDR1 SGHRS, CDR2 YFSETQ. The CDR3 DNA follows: TGCGCCAGCAGCTTGTCGGGTTGGGGATACAATGAGCAGTTCTTC. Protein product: CASSLSGWGYNEQFF.

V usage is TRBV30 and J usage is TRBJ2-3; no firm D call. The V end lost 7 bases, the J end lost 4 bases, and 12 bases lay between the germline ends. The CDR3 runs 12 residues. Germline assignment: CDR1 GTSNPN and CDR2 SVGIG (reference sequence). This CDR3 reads CASLLLPDTQYF. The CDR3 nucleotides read TGTGCCTCGCTTCTCCTGCCAGATACGCAGTATTTT.

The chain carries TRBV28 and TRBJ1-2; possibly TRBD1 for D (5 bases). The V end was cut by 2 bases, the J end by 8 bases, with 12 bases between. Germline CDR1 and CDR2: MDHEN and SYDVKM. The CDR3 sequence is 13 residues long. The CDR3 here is CASSLGRVEGYTF. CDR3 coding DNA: TGTGCCAGCAGTTTAGGCAGGGTTGAGGGCTACACCTTC.

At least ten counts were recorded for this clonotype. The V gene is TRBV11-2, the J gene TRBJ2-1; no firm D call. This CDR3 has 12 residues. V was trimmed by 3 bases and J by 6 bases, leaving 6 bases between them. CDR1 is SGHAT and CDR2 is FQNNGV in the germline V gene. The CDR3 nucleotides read TGTGCCAGCAGCTTGGTTCTCAATGAGCAGTTCTTC. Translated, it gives CASSLVLNEQFF.

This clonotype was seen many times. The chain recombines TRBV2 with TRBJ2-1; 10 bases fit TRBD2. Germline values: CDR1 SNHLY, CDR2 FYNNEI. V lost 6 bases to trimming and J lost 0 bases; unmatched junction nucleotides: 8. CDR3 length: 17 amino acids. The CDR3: CASRDSSGSVSYNEQFF. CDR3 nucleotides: TGTGCCAGCAGGGATTCTAGCGGGAGTGTCTCCTACAATGAGCAGTTCTTC.

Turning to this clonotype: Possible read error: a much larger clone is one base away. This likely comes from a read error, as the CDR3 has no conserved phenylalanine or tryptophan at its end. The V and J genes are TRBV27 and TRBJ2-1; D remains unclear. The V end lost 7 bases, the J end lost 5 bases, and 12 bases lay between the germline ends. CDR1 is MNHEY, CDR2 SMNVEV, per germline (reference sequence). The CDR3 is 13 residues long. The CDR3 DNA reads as TGTGCCAGCAAAAGTCTGTGGGACAATGAGCAGTTCTCC. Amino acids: CASKSLWDNEQFS.

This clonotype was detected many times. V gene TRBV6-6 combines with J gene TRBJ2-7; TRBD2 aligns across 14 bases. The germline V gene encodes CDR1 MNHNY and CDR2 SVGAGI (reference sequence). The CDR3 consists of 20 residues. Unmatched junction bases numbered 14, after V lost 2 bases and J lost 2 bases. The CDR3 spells CASSYPLGLAGEPRTYEQYF. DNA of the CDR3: TGTGCCAGCAGTTACCCCTTGGGACTAGCGGGAGAACCCCGTACCTACGAGCAGTACTTC.

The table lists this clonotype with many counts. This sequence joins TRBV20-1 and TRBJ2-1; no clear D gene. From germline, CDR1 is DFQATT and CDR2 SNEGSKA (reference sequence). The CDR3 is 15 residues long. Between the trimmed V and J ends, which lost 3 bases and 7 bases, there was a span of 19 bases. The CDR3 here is CSASPEQPLGNEQFF. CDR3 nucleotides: TGCAGTGCTAGCCCCGAGCAACCCCTGGGGAATGAGCAGTTCTTC.

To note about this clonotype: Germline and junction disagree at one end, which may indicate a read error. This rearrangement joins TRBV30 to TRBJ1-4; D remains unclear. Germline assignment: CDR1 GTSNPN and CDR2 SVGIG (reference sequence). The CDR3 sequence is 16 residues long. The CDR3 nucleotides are TGTGCCTGGTCCACCTCGAGGACGGCAACTAATGAAAAAGTGTTTTTT. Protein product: CAWSTSRTATNEKVFF.

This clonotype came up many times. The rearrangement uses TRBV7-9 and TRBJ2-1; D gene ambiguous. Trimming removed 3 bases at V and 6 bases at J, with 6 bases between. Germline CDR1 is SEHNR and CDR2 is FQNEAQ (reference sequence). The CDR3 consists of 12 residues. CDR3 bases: TGTGCCAGCAGCTTCGATTCCAATGAGCAGTTCTTC. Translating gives CASSFDSNEQFF.

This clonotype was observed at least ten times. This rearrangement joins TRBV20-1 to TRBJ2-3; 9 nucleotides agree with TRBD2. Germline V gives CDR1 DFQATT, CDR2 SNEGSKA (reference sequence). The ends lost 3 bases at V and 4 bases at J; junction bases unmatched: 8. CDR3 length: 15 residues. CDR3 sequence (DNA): TGCAGTGCTAGTTCGCCTAGCGGGATGGCAGATACGCAGTATTTT. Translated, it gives CSASSPSGMADTQYF.

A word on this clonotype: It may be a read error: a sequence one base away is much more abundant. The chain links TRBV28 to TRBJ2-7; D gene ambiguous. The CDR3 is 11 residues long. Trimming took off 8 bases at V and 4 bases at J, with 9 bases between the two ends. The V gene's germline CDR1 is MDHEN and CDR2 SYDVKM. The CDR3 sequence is CASVKPYEQYF. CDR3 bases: TGTGCCAGCGTAAAACCTTACGAGCAGTACTTC. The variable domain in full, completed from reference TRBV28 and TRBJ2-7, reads DVKVTQSSRYLVKRTGEKVFLECVQDMDHENMFWYRQDPGLGLRLIYFSYDVKMKEKGDIPEGYSVSREKKERFSLILESASTNQTSMYLCASVKPYEQYFGPGTRLTVT.

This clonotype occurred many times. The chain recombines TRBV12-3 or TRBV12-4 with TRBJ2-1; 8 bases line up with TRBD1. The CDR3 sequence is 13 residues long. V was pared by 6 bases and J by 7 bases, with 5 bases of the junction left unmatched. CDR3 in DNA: TGTGCCAGCAGCAGGGGGCAAGGTAATGAGCAGTTCTTC. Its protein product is CASSRGQGNEQFF.